This record covers a single TCR beta chain. No antigen is known for it. V was shortened by 5 bases and J by 2 bases, with 10 bases between the two germline ends. The CDR3 consists of 13 residues. The germline V gene has CDR1 KGHSH and CDR2 LQKENI. The primer mix had 60 Vbeta and 13 Jbeta primers. TCRdb's table, derived via immunoSEQ multiplex PCR, lists solely in-frame clones and lacks some. The repertoire holds some 96,000 clones, 75% to 80% seen once, with roughly 8% in the top ten. The data belong to a study of cytomegalovirus exposure and HLA in healthy donors. Notes on the study in general: The number of N-insertions in an Asian-associated ancestry cluster was reportedly below the 666-donor mean in a later analysis. Later work found most CMV-associated TCR beta chains apparently HLA-restricted.

The sequencing sample was made of PBMCs. The V and J genes are TRBV18 and TRBJ2-7; D is undetermined. The TCR was taken from a female donor in good health and CMV-seronegative. The CDR3 is CASSSSVTYEQYF. In DNA form, the CDR3 reads TGTGCCAGCTCATCCTCAGTAACCTACGAGCAGTACTTC.